The T cell receptor beta chain under discussion was sequenced for a study of T cell repertoires in cytomegalovirus infection (dated by TCRdb to between 2018 and 2021). Some background on the complete study: Peptide stimulations targeted recently identified HLA-C-restricted CMV epitopes, whose presentation resists viral immunomodulation, together with well-studied HLA-B-restricted epitopes. Because public TCR beta signatures pointed to carriage of CMV infection together with the matching HLA type, the HLA type of each donor mattered for the analysis.

A word on this clonotype: Its recognized antigen is unknown. Base qualities are not at hand, and no much larger clone is one base apart.

The sample was run on an Illumina HiSeq 1500. The public sequencing data were trimmed at Q25 with fastp and processed into clonotypes with MiXCR by TCRdb, which kept only in-frame beta chains. Duplicate CDR3 protein sequences are folded into a single record with the most common DNA and genes. Present in this sample are approximately 50,000 distinct CDR3 sequences, around a fifth of which were seen just once. The top ten clonotypes cover roughly 77% of the sample. Trimming costs V 4 bases and J 0 bases, and their ends lie 16 bases apart. The CDR3 runs 18 residues from the cysteine to the phenylalanine. Only CDR3 DNA is held: 54 bases, read in frame from base 1. The CDR1 and CDR2 encoded by the germline V gene are ENHRY and SYGVKD. General study outcomes and caveats: The ex vivo response was dominated by HLA-C-restricted CMV-specific TCR beta clonotypes, which also provided the single most frequent clonotype in two of eight donors. Carriers of CMV infection plus the relevant HLA type were discriminated by the cumulative frequency of public TCR beta family members in the study cohort and in an independent roughly 320-donor cohort.

Read against the paper, the sample's treatment or condition label means: in vitro stimulation with specific CMV peptide epitopes to enrich CMV-specific T cells. This receptor chain uses TRBV10-3 and TRBJ2-6; too little of a D gene remains to name it. This sample comprised CD8+ T cells from cultured PBMCs, obtained from culture after CMV antigen stimulation. This TCR was recovered from a human donor in good health (CMV status not recorded). Some clones in this sample may be carry-over from other donors' samples. Here is the DNA: TGTGCCATCAGTGCCCGTGGCGATAGGGTCTCTGGGGCCAACGTCCTGACTTTC. This is translated as CAISARGDRVSGANVLTF.